This T cell receptor beta chain was sequenced in a study of blood T cell repertoires in COVID-19. Looking at the study overall: Donors in the United States, Italy and Spain gave samples during acute or convalescent COVID-19. Sources were T cells, B-cell-depleted T cells, or PBMCs; the material itself was cDNA or gDNA.

V lost 0 bases, J lost 2 bases, and 20 bases lay in between. This CDR3 contains 18 residues. Germline-derived CDR1 and CDR2 are MNHEY and SVGEGT. This clone was recorded once. In the authors' methods: Estimation of nucleated cell counts relied on the amplification of reference gene primers. Assay used: immunoSEQ multiplex PCR; TCRdb lists only in-frame clones, some missing. For V, J and clone size, that table is used; D and trimming come from the DNA. The repertoire holds 100,000 to 150,000 clones, with around nine tenths as singletons. The chain recombines TRBV6-2 or TRBV6-3 with TRBJ2-7, with D possibly TRBD2 on 6 matching bases. The specimen was peripheral blood. This receptor was obtained from a man in his fifties with acute or convalescent COVID-19. CDR3 sequence reads: CASSYSRGTVGAPYEQYF. The DNA for the CDR3 is TGTGCCAGCAGTTACTCACGGGGGACGGTGGGTGCCCCCTACGAGCAGTACTTC.